This T cell receptor beta chain was profiled in a study of control samples from healthy donors and cancer patients. V shed 0 bases, J shed 4 bases, and the junction held 9 bases outside the gene matches. The CDR3 totals 17 residues. The germline V gene encodes CDR1 LGHDT and CDR2 YNNKEL (reference sequence). This table comes from immunoSEQ multiplex PCR, and its TCRdb copy is limited to in-frame clones, with some not included. There are about 92,000 clones in the sample; roughly four fifths occur only once, and approximately 9.8% lies in the top ten. The sample taken for sequencing was blood. This TCR derives from a woman aged 60-75 years in good health. The J gene is TRBJ2-1, the V gene TRBV3-1 (or the pseudogene TRBV3-2), with 7 bases matching TRBD1. CDR3 nucleotides: TGTGCCAGCAGCCAAGATACGACAAGGGGGCTTTACAATGAGCAGTTCTTC. Translation gives CASSQDTTRGLYNEQFF.